Listed here are 32 T cell receptor beta chains from one sample, sequenced in a study of vaccination and CD4 T cells after COVID-19. As for treatment: roughly 11-day PBMC culture with coronavirus spike peptide pools or control peptides (ViraFEST assay). Sequence data for DNA of cultured CD4+ T cells were generated by the Oncomine TCR Beta short-read assay. TCRdb called the PCR reads again in MiXCR, with one record for every CDR3 protein. In the table there are approximately 12,000 distinct CDR3 sequences, 20% of which are singletons. Their target antigens are unknown. The material was CD4+ T cells from blood, cultured in vitro, obtained before SARS-CoV-2 vaccination. The receptors stem from a human donor who received a COVID-19 vaccine.

The chain employs TRBV7-2 and TRBJ2-1, with TRBD2 identical over 7 bases. The V segment lost 5 bases and the J segment 3 bases; nucleotides outside the gene matches: 4. This CDR3 comprises 14 residues. From germline, CDR1 is SGHTA and CDR2 FQGNSA. CDR3 DNA: TGTGCCAGCAGCCCCGGGGGGAACTACAATGAGCAGTTCTTC. Its protein product is CASSPGGNYNEQFF. Looking up the rest from reference TRBV7-2 and TRBJ2-1 gives the full variable domain: GAGVSQSPSNKVTEKGKDVELRCDPISGHTALYWYRQSLGQGLEFLIYFQGNSAPDKSGLPSDRFSAERTGGSVSTLTIQRTQQEDSAVYLCASSPGGNYNEQFFGPGTRLTVL.

By sample fraction, this clonotype is medium-sized. CDR3 sequence reads: CASSQTRDSPLHF. CDR3 sequence (DNA): TGTGCCAGCAGCCAGACGAGGGATTCACCCCTCCACTTT. The chain recombines TRBV6-1 with TRBJ1-6; no definite D call. V was pared by 6 bases and J by 8 bases, with 11 bases between. Germline values: CDR1 MNHNS, CDR2 SASEGT. The CDR3 sequence is 13 residues long.

This clonotype was seen a few times. V and J are TRBV24-1 and TRBJ1-1; weak D call: TRBD1 (5 bases). Trimming cost V 3 bases and J 1 base, with 5 bases left between them. The CDR3 runs to 13 residues. Germline-derived CDR1 and CDR2 are KGHDR and SFDVKD. Here the CDR3 reads CATSDQGNTEAFF. The CDR3 nucleotides read TGTGCCACCAGTGATCAGGGGAACACTGAAGCTTTCTTT.

This clonotype was detected only a few times. The V gene is TRBV6-5, the J gene TRBJ1-6; D unresolved. Germline V gene lookup returns CDR1 MNHEY and CDR2 SVGAGI. There are 16 residues in the CDR3. Trimming took 0 bases from V and 7 from J, leaving 13 bases between them. The CDR3: CASSYSAGHRNSPLHF. In DNA form, the CDR3 reads TGTGCCAGCAGTTACTCCGCCGGGCATCGAAATTCACCCCTCCACTTT.

This clonotype has only a few counts. The chain combines TRBV21-1 with TRBJ2-7; the table's D call, TRBD1, was not checked against the DNA. TRBV21-1 is a pseudogene. The CDR3 extends over 14 amino acids. CDR3: CASLWTGESYEQYF. The CDR3 bases are TGTGCCAGCCTCTGGACAGGGGAGTCCTACGAGCAGTACTTC.

The V gene is TRBV6-1, the J gene TRBJ1-1; 10 bases align to TRBD1. V lost 4 bases to trimming and J lost 6 bases; unmatched junction nucleotides: 8. The V gene's germline CDR1 is MNHNS and CDR2 SASEGT. The CDR3 totals 15 residues. The CDR3 loop is CASSGPGQGWPEAFF. The CDR3 coding sequence is TGTGCCAGCAGTGGGCCGGGACAGGGGTGGCCTGAAGCTTTCTTT.

This clonotype appeared a few times. V gene TRBV6-5 combines with J gene TRBJ2-2; either TRBD1 or TRBD2 may fit D (5 bases each). The CDR3 extends over 17 amino acids. Germline CDR1 is MNHEY and CDR2 is SVGAGI. The germline V and J ends were trimmed by 2 bases and 6 bases, with 19 bases remaining between them. This CDR3 reads CASSYTRPGPQPGELFF. CDR3 DNA sequence: TGTGCCAGCAGTTACACTCGACCGGGACCCCAGCCCGGGGAGCTGTTTTTT.

The CDR3 loop is CASKLGGSSYEQYF. The CDR3 nucleotides read TGTGCCAGCAAGCTGGGGGGATCATCCTACGAGCAGTACTTC. The rearrangement joins TRBV6-1 to TRBJ2-7; TRBD2 might be the D (6 bases). The CDR3 extends over 14 amino acids. The germline V gene has CDR1 MNHNS and CDR2 SASEGT. Trimming cost V 7 bases and J 1 base, with 14 bases left between them.

The chain carries TRBV12-3 or TRBV12-4 and TRBJ1-1; unclear D gene. The CDR3 has 11 amino acids. V lost 3 bases and J lost 2, with 1 base in between. This CDR3 is CASSFNTEAFF. For the CDR3, the DNA is TGTGCCAGCAGTTTTAACACTGAAGCTTTCTTT.

The V and J genes are TRBV24-1 and TRBJ2-2; D is possibly TRBD1 (5 bases). The ends were cut back, 9 bases at V and 0 bases at J, with 10 bases in the middle. The CDR3 is 14 residues long. The germline CDR1 and CDR2 sequences are KGHDR and SFDVKD. The CDR3 sequence is CATDSAPNTGELFF. As DNA, the CDR3 is TGTGCCACCGACAGTGCTCCGAACACCGGGGAGCTGTTTTTT.

On this clonotype itself: A much larger clone differs by one base, so this may be a read error. The chain has TRBV2 and TRBJ1-2, with TRBD1 as a possible D gene (5 bases). The CDR3 is 14 amino acids. Germline-derived CDR1 and CDR2 are SNHLY and FYNNEI. For the CDR3, the DNA is TGTGCCAGCAGTGAAATCCGACAGAAGGGTGGCTGCACCTTC. Translating it yields CASSEIRQKGGCTF.

The chain has TRBV10-1 and TRBJ1-5; D unresolved. This CDR3 is built from 12 residues. With 2 bases removed from V and 1 base from J, the gap between germline ends came to 0 bases. The V gene's germline CDR1 is WNHNN and CDR2 SYGVQD (reference sequence). Written as DNA, the CDR3 is TGCGCCAGCAGTGAGAGCAATCAGCCCCAGCATTTT. It encodes CASSESNQPQHF.

This clonotype was counted a few times. V usage is TRBV6-5 and J usage is TRBJ1-2, with a tentative D call TRBD1 (6 bases). This CDR3 comprises 14 residues. The germline V gene has CDR1 MNHEY and CDR2 SVGAGI. Trimming pared 4 bases from V and 9 bases from J, leaving 18 bases between. CDR3 DNA: TGTGCCAGCAGTTGGGGGGGGGCTTTCGGTAGCTACACCTTC. Translated: CASSWGGAFGSYTF.

This clonotype was detected only a few times. This chain joins TRBV20-1 and TRBJ1-6; D ambiguous. V was trimmed by 2 bases and J by 3 bases, leaving 20 bases between them. The CDR3 runs to 18 residues. Germline CDR1 DFQATT, CDR2 SNEGSKA (reference sequence). The CDR3 protein is CSARPELLSSSYNSPLHF. The CDR3 nucleotides read TGCAGTGCTAGACCCGAACTATTGAGTTCCAGCTATAATTCACCCCTCCACTTT.

The chain is built from TRBV5-1 and TRBJ2-5, with D tentatively TRBD1 or TRBD2 (5 bases each). The CDR3 loop spans 14 amino acids. The germline V and J ends were trimmed by 6 bases and 4 bases, with 16 bases remaining between them. Germline CDR1 SGHRS, CDR2 YFSETQ. The CDR3 coding sequence is TGCGCCAGCAAACGGGCAGGGAGTGGAGAGACCCAGTACTTC. Protein sequence: CASKRAGSGETQYF.

The V gene is TRBV7-2, the J gene TRBJ2-3; the match to TRBD2 covers 8 bases. The germline CDR1 and CDR2 sequences are SGHTA and FQGNSA. Trimming cost V 2 bases and J 0 bases; bases outside gene matches: 10. There are 18 residues in the CDR3. The CDR3 region has the DNA TGTGCCAGCAGCTTATTTTTCAGACTAGCGTATAGCACAGATACGCAGTATTTT. This codes for CASSLFFRLAYSTDTQYF.

The rearrangement joins TRBV9 to TRBJ2-1, with 8 bases that match TRBD2. Germline V lookup: CDR1 SGDLS, CDR2 YYNGEE. The ends lost 3 bases at V and 7 bases at J; junction bases unmatched: 6. The CDR3 extends over 14 amino acids. The CDR3 protein is CASSGGLVWNEQFF. The CDR3 DNA follows: TGTGCCAGCAGCGGGGGACTAGTGTGGAATGAGCAGTTCTTC.

This chain uses TRBV7-8 with TRBJ2-2, with TRBD1 matching 12 bases. CDR3 length: 16 amino acids. The junction had 7 bases not matched to a gene; V was cut back by 5 bases and J by 6 bases. Germline CDR1 is SGHVS and CDR2 is FQNEAQ. As DNA, the CDR3 is TGTGCCAGCAGCGACTCCCGGGACAGGGGGCCCGGGGAGCTGTTTTTT. Amino acid sequence: CASSDSRDRGPGELFF.

This clonotype was detected only a few times. This chain joins TRBV6-2 or TRBV6-3 and TRBJ1-2; possible D gene TRBD1, 6 bases. Between the trimmed V and J ends, which lost 6 bases and 2 bases, there was a span of 10 bases. Germline lookup yields CDR1 MNHEY and CDR2 SVGEGT. The length of the CDR3 is 13 residues. The DNA for the CDR3 is TGTGCCAGCAGGGACAGCTACAACTATGGCTACACCTTC. Amino acid sequence: CASRDSYNYGYTF.

The chain couples TRBV19 to TRBJ1-2; D unresolved. Germline CDR1 LNHDA, CDR2 SQIVND (reference sequence). The CDR3 consists of 14 residues. V was pared by 1 base and J by 4 bases, with 10 bases between. CDR3 in DNA: TGTGCCAGTAGTATAGGCGAGCAGGTCTATGGCTACACCTTC. Amino acid sequence: CASSIGEQVYGYTF.

This clonotype appeared a single time. Mismatch with germline at one junction end may stem from a read error. This chain connects TRBV2 to TRBJ2-1; 11 nucleotides align to TRBD2. Germline values: CDR1 SNHLY, CDR2 FYNNEI. The length of the CDR3 is 17 residues. DNA for the CDR3: TGTGCCAGCGGTGAGCGACTAGCGGGGCCCTCCTACAATGAGCAGTTCTTC. Protein: CASGERLAGPSYNEQFF.

The chain links TRBV9 to TRBJ1-1, with D tentatively TRBD1 (6 bases). Germline lookup yields CDR1 SGDLS and CDR2 YYNGEE. With 0 bases removed from V and 4 bases from J, the gap between germline ends came to 16 bases. CDR3 size: 16 residues. This CDR3 reads CASSVDLGGHGTEAFF. As DNA, the CDR3 is TGTGCCAGCAGCGTAGATTTGGGGGGGCACGGCACTGAAGCTTTCTTT.

This clonotype has just a few counts. This chain links TRBV10-1 with TRBJ2-3; D not resolved. Germline-derived CDR1 and CDR2 are WNHNN and SYGVQD (reference sequence). The CDR3 spans 14 residues. V lost 0 bases, J lost 3 bases, and 7 bases lay in between. CDR3 loop: CASSESRVTDTQYF. CDR3 sequence (DNA): TGCGCCAGCAGTGAGTCAAGGGTGACAGATACGCAGTATTTT.

This rearrangement joins TRBV15 to TRBJ1-1; D might be TRBD1 (5 bases). V was shortened by 4 bases and J by 4 bases, with 10 bases between the two germline ends. The length of the CDR3 is 13 residues. Per the germline V gene, CDR1 is LNHNV and CDR2 is YYDKDF (reference sequence). The CDR3: CATSTGGFTEAFF. The CDR3 DNA is TGTGCCACCAGCACCGGGGGTTTCACTGAAGCTTTCTTT.

The V and J genes are TRBV7-9 and TRBJ2-1; 9 bases are a match to TRBD2. Trimming took 5 bases from V and 7 from J; bases not matched to a gene: 9. Germline CDR1 and CDR2: SEHNR and FQNEAQ (reference sequence). CDR3 length equals 15 residues. This CDR3 reads CASSPDSGGKNEQFF. CDR3 DNA sequence: TGTGCCAGCAGCCCGGATAGCGGGGGTAAGAATGAGCAGTTCTTC.

Notes on this clonotype: The junction and the germline gene differ at one end; a read error may be behind it. The chain recombines TRBV11-2 with TRBJ1-1; no definite D call. The CDR3 totals 13 residues. Germline V gene data show CDR1 as SGHAT and CDR2 as FQNNGV. CDR3 protein: CVSGSRGNTEAFF. CDR3 nucleotides: TGTGTCAGCGGATCAAGAGGGAACACTGAAGCTTTCTTT.

This clonotype occurred a few times. The rearrangement joins TRBV19 to TRBJ2-4, with D uncertain. Trimming removed 0 bases at V and 8 bases at J, with 8 bases between. The CDR3 runs to 13 residues. Germline loops: CDR1 LNHDA, CDR2 SQIVND (reference sequence). The CDR3 sequence is CASSIEADHIQYF. Written as DNA, the CDR3 is TGTGCCAGTAGTATAGAGGCGGACCACATTCAGTACTTC.

CDR3 bases: TGTGCCACCAGCAGAGAAAGGATGGGGACCTACGAGCAGTACTTC. Translated: CATSRERMGTYEQYF. V gene TRBV15 combines with J gene TRBJ2-7; no reliable D call. CDR1 is LNHNV and CDR2 is YYDKDF in the germline V gene (reference sequence). V lost 0 bases and J 2 bases, leaving 11 bases between the germline ends. This CDR3 has 15 residues.

This clonotype was observed a handful of times. The CDR3, as DNA: TGCAGTGCTAGAGATGGGACAGTGAACACCGGGGAGCTGTTTTTT. Translating it yields CSARDGTVNTGELFF. This rearrangement joins TRBV20-1 to TRBJ2-2; 7 bases fit TRBD1. The CDR3 runs to 15 residues. Germline values: CDR1 DFQATT, CDR2 SNEGSKA (reference sequence). V trimming: 0 bases; J trimming: 1 base; junction bases outside the gene matches: 2.

The chain joins TRBV18 to TRBJ1-1, with no clear D. This CDR3 spans 15 amino acids. V was clipped by 3 bases and J by 1 base, with 12 bases between them. CDR1 is KGHSH and CDR2 is LQKENI in the germline V gene. The CDR3 spells CASSPPREGNTEAFF. Here the CDR3 DNA reads TGTGCCAGCTCACCTCCCCGGGAGGGGAACACTGAAGCTTTCTTT.

This clonotype came up a few times. This sequence joins TRBV2 and TRBJ1-5, with 8 bases that match TRBD1. The germline V gene encodes CDR1 SNHLY and CDR2 FYNNEI. J lost 0 bases, V lost 7 bases, and 5 bases had no gene match. This CDR3 has 15 amino acids. The CDR3 protein is CASMRDRISNQPQHF. The DNA of the CDR3 is TGTGCCAGCATGAGGGACAGGATTAGCAATCAGCCCCAGCATTTT.

This clonotype was picked up a small number of times. The chain employs TRBV9 and TRBJ2-2, with a tentative D call TRBD1 (7 bases). The CDR3 runs 15 residues. Trimming cost V 2 bases and J 4 bases, with 12 bases left between them. The germline V gene has CDR1 SGDLS and CDR2 YYNGEE. CDR3 loop: CASSVRQGGTGELFF. CDR3 in DNA: TGTGCCAGCAGCGTTCGTCAGGGGGGCACCGGGGAGCTGTTTTTT.